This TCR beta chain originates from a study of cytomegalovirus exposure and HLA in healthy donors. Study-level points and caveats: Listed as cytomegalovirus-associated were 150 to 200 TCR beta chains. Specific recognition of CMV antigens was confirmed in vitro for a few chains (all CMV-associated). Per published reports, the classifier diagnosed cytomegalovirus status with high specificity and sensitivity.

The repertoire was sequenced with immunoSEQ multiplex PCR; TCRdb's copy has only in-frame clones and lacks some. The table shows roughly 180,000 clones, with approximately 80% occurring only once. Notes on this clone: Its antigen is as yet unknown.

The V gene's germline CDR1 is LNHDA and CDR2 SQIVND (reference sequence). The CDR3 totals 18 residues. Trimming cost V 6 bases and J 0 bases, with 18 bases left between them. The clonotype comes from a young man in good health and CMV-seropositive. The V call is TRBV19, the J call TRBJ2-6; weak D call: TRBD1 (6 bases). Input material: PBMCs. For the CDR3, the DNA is TGTGCCAGTAGGGATTTGGGACAATTAGCCTCTGGGGCCAACGTCCTGACTTTC. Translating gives CASRDLGQLASGANVLTF.